The next 9 T cell receptor beta chains were all read from a single sample in a study of T cells in Graves' hyperthyroidism and ophthalmopathy. Amplified TCR beta CDR3 regions came from RNA transcripts. First-round RT-PCR with HTBI primers amplified the TCR CDR3 region. TCRdb reanalysed the multiplex PCR reads using MiXCR and keeps one entry per CDR3 protein. In the table there are roughly 280,000 distinct CDR3 sequences, about a sixth of which are singletons. Sample: blood. The receptors derive from a woman aged 60-75 years with Graves' ophthalmopathy.

This clonotype was counted at least ten times. V gene TRBV15 combines with J gene TRBJ2-5; D ambiguous. Between the trimmed V and J ends, which lost 5 bases and 4 bases, there was a span of 11 bases. CDR1 and CDR2 (germline): LNHNV, YYDKDF (reference sequence). This CDR3 is built from 13 residues. CDR3 protein: CATSDLRRETQYF. In nucleotides, the CDR3 is TGTGCCACCAGCGATCTCAGAAGAGAGACCCAGTACTTC. Filled out from reference TRBV15 and TRBJ2-5, the complete variable domain reads DAMVIQNPRYQVTQFGKPVTLSCSQTLNHNVMYWYQQKSSQAPKLLFHYYDKDFNNEADTPDNFQSRRPNTSFCFLDIRSPGLGDTAMYLCATSDLRRETQYFGPGTRLLVL.

This clonotype appeared many times. CDR3 in amino acids: CASSRWTGGNYGYTF. The CDR3 DNA sequence: TGTGCCAGCAGCCGCTGGACAGGGGGCAACTATGGCTACACCTTC. The chain has TRBV12-3 or TRBV12-4 and TRBJ1-2; 11 positions match TRBD1. This CDR3 has 15 residues. The V gene end was trimmed by 6 bases and the J gene end by 2 bases; junction bases not matched to a gene: 5.

In its sample, this clonotype was seen many times. The chain has TRBV11-2 and TRBJ2-1, with D perhaps being TRBD1 or TRBD2 (5 bases each). Germline V gene sequence: CDR1 SGHAT, CDR2 FQNNGV. The germline V and J ends were trimmed by 5 bases and 12 bases, with 23 bases remaining between them. CDR3 length: 15 amino acids. CDR3 loop: CASSLRDGFNWVQFF. DNA for the CDR3: TGTGCCAGCAGCCTCCGGGACGGATTTAATTGGGTGCAGTTCTTC.

This clonotype was detected ten times or more. The J gene is TRBJ1-1, the V gene TRBV7-6; no clear D. V was shortened by 2 bases and J by 0 bases, with 7 bases between the two germline ends. Germline loops: CDR1 SGHVS, CDR2 FNYEAQ. The CDR3 length is 14 residues. CDR3 in amino acids: CASSLQTMNTEAFF. The CDR3 DNA reads as TGTGCCAGCAGCTTACAGACCATGAACACTGAAGCTTTCTTT.

This clonotype was detected ten times or more. The rearrangement links TRBV7-6 to TRBJ1-3; D not certain. V was cut by 0 bases and J by 8 bases, with 2 bases left in between. The germline V gene encodes CDR1 SGHVS and CDR2 FNYEAQ. The CDR3 spans 11 residues. Here the CDR3 DNA reads TGTGCCAGCAGCTTAGCTGACACCATATATTTT. Its protein is CASSLADTIYF.

This clonotype was observed a handful of times. The gene calls are TRBV4-3 and TRBJ1-4; D is unclear. The CDR3 is 13 residues long. The ends were cut back, 0 bases at V and 10 bases at J, with 9 bases in the middle. Germline CDR1 reads LGHNA; CDR2 reads YSLEER. The CDR3 is CASSQDLMGKLFF. The CDR3 DNA reads TGCGCCAGCAGCCAAGATCTAATGGGAAAACTGTTTTTT.

The V call is TRBV5-1, the J call TRBJ1-2, with 10 bases matching TRBD1. The V gene's germline CDR1 is SGHRS and CDR2 YFSETQ. This CDR3 spans 14 amino acids. Trimming removed 0 bases from V and 9 bases from J; junction bases left unmatched: 5. The CDR3 loop is CASSLGGQGSSYTF. CDR3 coding DNA: TGCGCCAGCAGCTTGGGGGGACAGGGGAGCAGCTACACCTTC.

A word on this clonotype: A much larger clone is a single base away; this may be a read error. The genes are TRBV12-3 or TRBV12-4 and TRBJ2-2; TRBD1 agrees at 8 bases. The CDR3 runs to 15 residues. In DNA, the CDR3 is TGTGCCAGCAGACCAGGGGGCCAGGTCACCGGGGAGCTGCTTTTT. Translated: CASRPGGQVTGELLF.

The sample holds many counts of this clonotype. The chain couples TRBV28 to TRBJ2-1; D might be TRBD2 (5 bases). The V gene lost 4 bases and the J gene lost 0 bases, with 10 bases spanning the gap. The CDR3 covers 15 residues. Germline V gene data show CDR1 as MDHEN and CDR2 as SYDVKM. The CDR3, as DNA: TGTGCCAGCAGTTGGGAGCTTGCCTCCTACAATGAGCAGTTCTTC. Translation gives CASSWELASYNEQFF. Full variable domain (missing parts from reference TRBV28 and TRBJ2-1): DVKVTQSSRYLVKRTGEKVFLECVQDMDHENMFWYRQDPGLGLRLIYFSYDVKMKEKGDIPEGYSVSREKKERFSLILESASTNQTSMYLCASSWELASYNEQFFGPGTRLTVL.